This T cell receptor (beta chain) is from a study of cytomegalovirus exposure and HLA in healthy donors. The PCR employed 60 Vbeta primers together with 13 Jbeta primers. Profiling relied on immunoSEQ multiplex PCR, and the TCRdb table lists in-frame clones only, not all of them. The data hold 200,000 or so clones, with 80% to 85% observed a single time. Germline CDR1 and CDR2: SEHNR and FQNEAQ (reference sequence). The CDR3 is made up of 12 amino acids. Study-level results: Segments of the TCR beta V type were, in most cases, productive about 87% or about 30% of the time in an earlier analysis.

Concerning this clone itself: Its specificity is not known. At one end the junction does not follow the germline gene, possibly because of a read error.

The chain recombines TRBV7-9 with TRBJ2-7; D call uncertain. The sequencing input was PBMCs. This TCR was recovered from a boy aged 2-9 years in good health and CMV-seronegative. CDR3 in amino acids: CATAAHSHEQYF. The CDR3 DNA follows: TGTGCCACCGCTGCCCACTCCCACGAGCAGTACTTC.